This TCR beta chain was captured in a study of blood T cells in healthy people across ages. On the study more broadly: Capture via template switching afforded approximately one barcoded beta molecule per two T cells.

Study-wide points: Older age went with lower TCR beta diversity per million T cells, in a roughly linear way. Strong correlation was found linking TCR beta diversity to naive T cell percentage.

Germline V lookup: CDR1 SGHAT, CDR2 FQNNGV. This CDR3 spans 14 amino acids. V was clipped by 0 bases and J by 2 bases, with 8 bases between them. About this clonotype itself: Its target is not known.

Using a J-beta primer mix together with a sample-barcoded 5' primer, a second PCR was run for roughly 7 to 11 cycles. TCRdb itself ran the 5' RACE reads through MiXCR, one entry per CDR3 protein. The table lists about a million distinct CDR3 sequences, roughly 51% of them singletons. The source material was blood. The TCR was taken from a woman aged 55 to 70 in good health. The genes are TRBV11-2 and TRBJ2-7, with a possible D match to TRBD2 (5 bases). Here the CDR3 DNA reads TGTGCCAGCAGCTTAGACCTAGCCACCTACGAGCAGTACTTC. Translating it yields CASSLDLATYEQYF.